The 14 T cell receptor beta chains below were found in one sample sequenced in a study of blood T cell repertoires in COVID-19. Here immunoSEQ multiplex PCR was the method, and the copy in TCRdb shows in-frame clones only, minus some. The sample yields about 84,000 clones, 90% to 95% seen once. Specimen: peripheral blood. All receptors come from a human donor with active COVID-19. The donor label of this sample is uncertain.

This sequence joins TRBV19 and TRBJ2-2; 10 nucleotides align to TRBD1. The germline V gene has CDR1 LNHDA and CDR2 SQIVND (reference sequence). CDR3 length: 16 amino acids. Trimming at V came to 4 bases and at J to 6 bases, leaving 8 bases not matched to a gene. CDR3 in amino acids: CASSTNTGQGPGELFF. As DNA, the CDR3 is TGTGCCAGTAGTACAAACACGGGACAGGGGCCCGGGGAGCTGTTTTTT.

The chain couples TRBV9 to TRBJ2-5, with D possibly TRBD2 on 5 matching bases. From germline, CDR1 is SGDLS and CDR2 YYNGEE. V lost 2 bases and J lost 1, with 18 bases in between. The CDR3 is made up of 17 amino acids. The chain's CDR3 is CASSVRERVRGQETQYF. In DNA, the CDR3 is TGTGCCAGCAGCGTCCGAGAAAGGGTCCGGGGCCAAGAGACCCAGTACTTC.

The CDR3 DNA sequence: TGTGCCAGCAGCATGGATCCGGGACAGGGTCTTTACGAGCAGTACTTC. Its protein product is CASSMDPGQGLYEQYF. The chain combines TRBV27 with TRBJ2-7; 9 nucleotides line up with TRBD1. Germline CDR1 and CDR2: MNHEY and SMNVEV (reference sequence). This CDR3 comprises 16 residues. J lost 4 bases, V lost 6 bases, and 13 bases had no gene match.

The rearrangement uses TRBV28 and TRBJ2-7; TRBD2 aligns across 8 bases. In germline, CDR1 is MDHEN, CDR2 SYDVKM. Trimming cost V 6 bases and J 2 bases; bases outside gene matches: 6. CDR3 length: 14 amino acids. The CDR3 bases are TGTGCCAGCAGACTCCCGGGGGGGGCCTACGAGCAGTACTTC. Translating gives CASRLPGGAYEQYF.

The chain employs TRBV19 and TRBJ1-3, with unresolved D. The CDR3 consists of 16 residues. Trimming stripped 7 bases from V and 0 bases from J, with 16 bases between. Germline CDR1 and CDR2: LNHDA and SQIVND (reference sequence). CDR3 coding DNA: TGTGCCAGTAAACCAAGGAGCCTCGTCTCTGGAAACACCATATATTTT. It specifies CASKPRSLVSGNTIYF.

The chain couples TRBV10-3 to TRBJ1-1; D possibly corresponds to TRBD1 (5 bases). Germline V CDR1 and CDR2: ENHRY, SYGVKD. The CDR3 length is 12 residues. The V and J ends lost 5 bases and 6 bases respectively, with 10 bases between them. The CDR3 bases are TGTGCCATCAGTCCGGGGGACGCTGAAGCTTTCTTT. Translation gives CAISPGDAEAFF.

This chain joins TRBV6-2 or TRBV6-3 and TRBJ2-1; 10 bases are shared with TRBD2. Per the germline V gene, CDR1 is MNHEY and CDR2 is SVGEGT. CDR3 length: 15 amino acids. Trimming took 4 bases from V and 6 from J; bases not matched to a gene: 6. CDR3 loop: CASSLAGGGGNEQFF. The CDR3 nucleotides read TGTGCCAGCAGTTTAGCGGGAGGAGGTGGCAATGAGCAGTTCTTC.

Only one count was recorded for this clone. The J gene is TRBJ2-5, the V gene TRBV7-2; no clear D. This CDR3 contains 12 residues. The V and J ends lost 5 bases and 5 bases respectively, with 9 bases between them. Germline V gene data show CDR1 as SGHTA and CDR2 as FQGNSA. CDR3: CASSRYVETQYF. CDR3 in DNA: TGTGCCAGCAGCCGGTATGTGGAGACCCAGTACTTC.

The chain has TRBV29-1 and TRBJ2-7, with D possibly TRBD1 on 5 matching bases. V was clipped by 2 bases and J by 2 bases, with 10 bases between them. The CDR3 has 13 amino acids. Germline V gene data show CDR1 as SQVTM and CDR2 as ANQGSEA. The chain's CDR3 is CSVERGVAYEQYF. The CDR3 DNA reads TGCAGCGTTGAAAGGGGCGTCGCCTACGAGCAGTACTTC.

This chain joins TRBV24-1 and TRBJ2-7; D remains unclear. The ends were cut back, 3 bases at V and 0 bases at J, with 8 bases in the middle. This CDR3 has 14 residues. CDR1 is KGHDR and CDR2 is SFDVKD in the germline V gene. CDR3 loop: CATSDPRSSYEQYF. CDR3 in DNA: TGTGCCACCAGTGATCCGCGGTCCTCCTACGAGCAGTACTTC.

The table lists this clone with a count of one. The chain employs TRBV28 and TRBJ1-2; perhaps TRBD1 as D (5 bases). The ends were cut back, 10 bases at V and 4 bases at J, with 16 bases in the middle. Germline CDR1 is MDHEN and CDR2 is SYDVKM. This CDR3 has 13 amino acids. The CDR3 region is CAMSLGQGYGYTF. The DNA for the CDR3 is TGTGCCATGTCACTGGGGCAGGGCTATGGCTACACCTTC.

The chain links TRBV6-2 or TRBV6-3 to TRBJ2-3, with D possibly TRBD1 on 5 matching bases. This CDR3 has 15 residues. Trimming cost V 0 bases and J 5 bases, with 12 bases left between them. Germline assignment: CDR1 MNHEY and CDR2 SVGEGT. DNA of the CDR3: TGTGCCAGCAGTTACTCGTGGGGCGCGAAAGATACGCAGTATTTT. The encoded protein is CASSYSWGAKDTQYF.

This rearrangement joins TRBV19 to TRBJ2-5, with 7 bases lining up with TRBD1. Germline-derived CDR1 and CDR2 are LNHDA and SQIVND (reference sequence). V lost 6 bases and J lost 0; bases outside the gene matches: 4. CDR3 length equals 14 residues. In DNA, the CDR3 is TGTGCCAGTAGATGGGACAGAAACCAAGAGACCCAGTACTTC. Amino acids: CASRWDRNQETQYF. Based on the CDR3 plus reference TRBV19 and TRBJ2-5, the full variable domain is DGGITQSPKYLFRKEGQNVTLSCEQNLNHDAMYWYRQDPGQGLRLIYYSQIVNDFQKGDIAEGYSVSREKKESFPLTVTSAQKNPTAFYLCASRWDRNQETQYFGPGTRLLVL.

The rearrangement links TRBV6-2 or TRBV6-3 to TRBJ1-5; 7 bases line up with TRBD1. The CDR3 has 15 amino acids. Per germline, CDR1 MNHEY and CDR2 SVGEGT. The V gene end was trimmed by 5 bases and the J gene end by 0 bases; junction bases not matched to a gene: 4. In DNA, the CDR3 is TGTGCCAGCAGTCGGACAGGTTATAGCAATCAGCCCCAGCATTTT. It is translated as CASSRTGYSNQPQHF.